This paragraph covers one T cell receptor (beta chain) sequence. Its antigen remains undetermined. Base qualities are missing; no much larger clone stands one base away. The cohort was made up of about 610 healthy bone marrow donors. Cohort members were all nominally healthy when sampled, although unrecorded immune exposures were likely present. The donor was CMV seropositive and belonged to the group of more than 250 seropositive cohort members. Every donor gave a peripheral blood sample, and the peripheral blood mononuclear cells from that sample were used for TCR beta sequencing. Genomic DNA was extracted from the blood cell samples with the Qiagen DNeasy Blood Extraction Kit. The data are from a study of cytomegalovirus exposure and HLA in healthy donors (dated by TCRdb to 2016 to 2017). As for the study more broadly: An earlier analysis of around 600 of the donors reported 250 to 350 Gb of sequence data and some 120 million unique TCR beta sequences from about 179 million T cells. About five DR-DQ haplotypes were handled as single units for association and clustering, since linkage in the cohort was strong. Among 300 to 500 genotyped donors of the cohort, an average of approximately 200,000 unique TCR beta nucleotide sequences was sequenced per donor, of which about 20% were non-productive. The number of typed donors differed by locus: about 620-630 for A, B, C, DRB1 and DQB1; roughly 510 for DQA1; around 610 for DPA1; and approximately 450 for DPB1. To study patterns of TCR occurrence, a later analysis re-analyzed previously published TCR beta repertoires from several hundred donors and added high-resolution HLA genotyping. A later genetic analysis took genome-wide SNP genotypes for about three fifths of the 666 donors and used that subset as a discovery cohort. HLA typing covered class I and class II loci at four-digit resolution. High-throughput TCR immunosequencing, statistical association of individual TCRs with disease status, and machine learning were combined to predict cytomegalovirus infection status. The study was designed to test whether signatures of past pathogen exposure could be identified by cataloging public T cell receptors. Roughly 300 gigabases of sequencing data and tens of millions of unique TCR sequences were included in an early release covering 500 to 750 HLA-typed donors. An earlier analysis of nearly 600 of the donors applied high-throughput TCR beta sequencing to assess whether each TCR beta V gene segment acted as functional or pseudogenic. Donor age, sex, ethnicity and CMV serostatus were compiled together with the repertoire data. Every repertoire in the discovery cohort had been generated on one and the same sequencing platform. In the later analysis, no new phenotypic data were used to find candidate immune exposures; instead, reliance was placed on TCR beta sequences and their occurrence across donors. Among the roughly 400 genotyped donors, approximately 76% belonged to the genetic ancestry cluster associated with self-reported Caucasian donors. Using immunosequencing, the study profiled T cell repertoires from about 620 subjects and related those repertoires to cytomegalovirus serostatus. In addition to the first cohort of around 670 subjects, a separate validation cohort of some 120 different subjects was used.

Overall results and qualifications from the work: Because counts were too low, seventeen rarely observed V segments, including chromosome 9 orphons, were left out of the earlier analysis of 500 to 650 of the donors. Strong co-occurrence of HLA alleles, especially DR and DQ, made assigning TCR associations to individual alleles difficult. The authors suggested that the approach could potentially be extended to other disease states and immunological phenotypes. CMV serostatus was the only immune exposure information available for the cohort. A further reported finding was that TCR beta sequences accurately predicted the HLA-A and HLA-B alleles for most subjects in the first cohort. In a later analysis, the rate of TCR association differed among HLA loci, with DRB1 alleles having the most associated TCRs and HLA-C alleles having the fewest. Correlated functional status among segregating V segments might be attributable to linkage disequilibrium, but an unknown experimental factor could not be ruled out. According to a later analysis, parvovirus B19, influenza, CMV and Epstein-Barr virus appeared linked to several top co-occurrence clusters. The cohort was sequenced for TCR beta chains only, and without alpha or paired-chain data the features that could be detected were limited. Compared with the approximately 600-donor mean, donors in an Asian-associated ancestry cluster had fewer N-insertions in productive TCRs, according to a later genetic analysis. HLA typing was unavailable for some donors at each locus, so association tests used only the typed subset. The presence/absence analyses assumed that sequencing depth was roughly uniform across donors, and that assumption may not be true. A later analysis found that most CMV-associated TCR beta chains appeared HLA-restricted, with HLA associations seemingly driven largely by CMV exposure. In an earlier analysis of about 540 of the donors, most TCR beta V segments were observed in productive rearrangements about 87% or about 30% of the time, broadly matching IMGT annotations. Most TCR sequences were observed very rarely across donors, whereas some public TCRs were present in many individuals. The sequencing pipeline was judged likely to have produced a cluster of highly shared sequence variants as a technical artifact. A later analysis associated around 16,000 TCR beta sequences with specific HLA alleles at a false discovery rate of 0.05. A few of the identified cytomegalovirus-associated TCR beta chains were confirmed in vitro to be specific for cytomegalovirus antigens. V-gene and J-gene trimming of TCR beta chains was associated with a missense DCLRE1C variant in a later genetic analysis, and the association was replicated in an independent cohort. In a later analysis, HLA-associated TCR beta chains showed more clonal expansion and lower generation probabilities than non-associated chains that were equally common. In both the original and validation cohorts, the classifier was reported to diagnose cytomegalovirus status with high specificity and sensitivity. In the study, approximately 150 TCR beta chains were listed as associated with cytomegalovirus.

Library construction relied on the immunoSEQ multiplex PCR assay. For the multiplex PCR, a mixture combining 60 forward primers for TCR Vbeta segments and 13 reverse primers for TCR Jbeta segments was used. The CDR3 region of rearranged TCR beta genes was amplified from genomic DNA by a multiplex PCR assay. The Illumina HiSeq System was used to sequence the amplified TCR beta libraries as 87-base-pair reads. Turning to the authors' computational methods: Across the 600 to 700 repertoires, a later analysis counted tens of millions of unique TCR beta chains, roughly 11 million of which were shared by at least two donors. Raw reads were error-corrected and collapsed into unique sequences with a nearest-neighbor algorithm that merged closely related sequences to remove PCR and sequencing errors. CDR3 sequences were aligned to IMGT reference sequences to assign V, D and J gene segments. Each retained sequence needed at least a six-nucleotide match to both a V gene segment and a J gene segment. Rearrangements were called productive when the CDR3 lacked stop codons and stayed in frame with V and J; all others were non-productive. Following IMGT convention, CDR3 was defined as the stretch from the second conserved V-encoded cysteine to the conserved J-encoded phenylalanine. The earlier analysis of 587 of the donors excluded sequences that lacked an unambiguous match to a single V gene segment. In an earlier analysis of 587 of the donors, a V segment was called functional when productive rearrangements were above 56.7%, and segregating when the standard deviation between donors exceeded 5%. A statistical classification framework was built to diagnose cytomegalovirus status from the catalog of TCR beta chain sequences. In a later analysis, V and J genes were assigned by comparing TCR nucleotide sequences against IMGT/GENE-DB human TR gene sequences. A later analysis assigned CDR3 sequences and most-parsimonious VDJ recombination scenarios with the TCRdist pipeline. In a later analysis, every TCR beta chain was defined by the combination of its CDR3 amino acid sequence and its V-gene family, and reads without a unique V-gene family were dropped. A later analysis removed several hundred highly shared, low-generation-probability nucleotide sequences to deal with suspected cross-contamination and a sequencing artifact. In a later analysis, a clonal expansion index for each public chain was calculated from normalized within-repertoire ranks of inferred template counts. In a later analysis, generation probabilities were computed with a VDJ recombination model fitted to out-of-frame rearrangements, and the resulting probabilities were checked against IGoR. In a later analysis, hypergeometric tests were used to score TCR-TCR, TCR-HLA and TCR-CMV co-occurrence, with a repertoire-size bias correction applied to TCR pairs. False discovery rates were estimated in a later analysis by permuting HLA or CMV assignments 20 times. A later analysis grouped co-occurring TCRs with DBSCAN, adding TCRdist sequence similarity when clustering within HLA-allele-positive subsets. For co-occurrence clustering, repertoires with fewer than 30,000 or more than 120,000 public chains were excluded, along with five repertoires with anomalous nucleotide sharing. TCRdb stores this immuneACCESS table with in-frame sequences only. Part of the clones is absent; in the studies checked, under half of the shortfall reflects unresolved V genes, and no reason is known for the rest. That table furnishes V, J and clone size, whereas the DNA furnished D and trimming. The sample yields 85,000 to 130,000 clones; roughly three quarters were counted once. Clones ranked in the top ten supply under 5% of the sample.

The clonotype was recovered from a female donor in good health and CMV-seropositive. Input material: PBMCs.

In nucleotide form, the sequence is TGTGCCAGCTCACCAACAGGGGTTGGCTACACCTTC. Its amino acids are CASSPTGVGYTF. The receptor chain draws on TRBV18 and TRBJ1-2; 7 of the junction bases match TRBD1. CDR1 and CDR2 are read off the germline V gene as KGHSH and LQKENI. V trim: 2 bases; J trim: 7 bases; unmatched bases: 1. CDR3 length: 12 amino acids, cysteine to phenylalanine. This entry keeps only the CDR3 DNA: 36 bases, framed from base 1.